One and the same sample provided the 30 T cell receptor beta chains below, sequenced in a study of OX40 agonist ivuxolimab in advanced cancers. TCRdb's table, derived via immunoSEQ multiplex PCR, lists solely in-frame clones and lacks some. The sample includes about 98,000 clones, 87% of them seen just once. Sequenced material: CD4+ or CD8+ T cells sorted from blood, taken in a trial of the OX40 agonist ivuxolimab. These receptors all come from an adult with an advanced solid tumor such as melanoma, head and neck, liver or kidney cancer.

In its sample, this clone was seen once. The CDR3 DNA follows: TGTGCCAGCAGCCCCACCCCCGGTTCGGTGGATGGCTACACCTTC. This codes for CASSPTPGSVDGYTF. The chain combines TRBV7-6 with TRBJ1-2, with unresolved D. The CDR3 loop spans 15 amino acids. V was trimmed by 5 bases and J by 6 bases, leaving 19 bases between them. In germline, CDR1 is SGHVS, CDR2 FNYEAQ. The variable domain in full, completed from reference TRBV7-6 and TRBJ1-2, reads GAGVSQSPRYKVTKRGQDVALRCDPISGHVSLYWYRQALGQGPEFLTYFNYEAQQDKSGLPNDRFSAERPEGSISTLTIQRTEQRDSAMYRCASSPTPGSVDGYTFGSGTRLTVV.

In its sample, this clone was seen once. The V gene is TRBV7-3, the J gene TRBJ1-1; possible D gene TRBD1, 6 bases. V was pared by 1 base and J by 5 bases, with 14 bases between. The CDR3 has 15 amino acids. Germline values: CDR1 SGHTA, CDR2 FQGTGA. CDR3 nucleotides: TGTGCCAGCAGCTTAAACGGCAGGGGAGATACTGAAGCTTTCTTT. Amino acids: CASSLNGRGDTEAFF. Combining the CDR3 with reference TRBV7-3 and TRBJ1-1 gives the whole variable domain GAGVSQTPSNKVTEKGKYVELRCDPISGHTALYWYRQSLGQGPEFLIYFQGTGAADDSGLPNDRFFAVRPEGSVSTLKIQRTERGDSAVYLCASSLNGRGDTEAFFGQGTRLTVV.

V gene TRBV5-1 combines with J gene TRBJ2-7, with D perhaps given as TRBD1 or TRBD2 (5 bases each). CDR3 length: 15 residues. V lost 7 bases to trimming and J lost 3 bases, with 20 bases between them. CDR1 is SGHRS, CDR2 YFSETQ, per germline. This CDR3 is CASALTVGTVYEQYF. The CDR3 DNA is TGCGCCAGCGCTTTGACGGTAGGGACGGTCTACGAGCAGTACTTC.

This clone appeared a single time. The chain is built from TRBV7-2 and TRBJ2-7; D could derive from TRBD1 or TRBD2 (7 bases each). The germline V gene encodes CDR1 SGHTA and CDR2 FQGNSA. This CDR3 is 13 amino acids long. Deletions cut 7 bases from V and 5 bases from J, with 15 bases between. CDR3: CASTGSGGDEQYF. CDR3 nucleotide sequence: TGTGCCAGCACCGGCTCAGGGGGGGACGAGCAGTACTTC.

This chain joins TRBV19 and TRBJ2-5; unclear D gene. The CDR3 is made up of 13 amino acids. CDR1 LNHDA and CDR2 SQIVND come from the germline V gene (reference sequence). V shed 3 bases and J shed 1 base, with 6 bases lying between them. DNA of the CDR3: TGTGCCAGTAGTATCCAGGTCCAAGAGACCCAGTACTTC. Protein: CASSIQVQETQYF.

This clone has only one observation. This rearrangement joins TRBV7-2 to TRBJ1-2; D gene uncertain. This CDR3 is 15 amino acids long. V was pared by 5 bases and J by 8 bases, with 21 bases between. Per the germline V gene, CDR1 is SGHTA and CDR2 is FQGNSA. CDR3 sequence (DNA): TGTGCCAGCAGCCCGCCGGGGATGAGTCTCGGGGGCTACACCTTC. Residues: CASSPPGMSLGGYTF.

This chain uses TRBV6-1 with TRBJ1-5; D is uncertain. This CDR3 contains 15 residues. The germline V gene has CDR1 MNHNS and CDR2 SASEGT. Trimming stripped 7 bases from V and 6 bases from J, with 19 bases between. The CDR3 protein is CASTTIPDWGQPQHF. As DNA, the CDR3 is TGTGCCAGCACCACTATCCCAGACTGGGGTCAGCCCCAGCATTTT.

The chain carries TRBV7-2 and TRBJ2-5, with a possible D match to TRBD2 (5 bases). The CDR3 sequence is 14 residues long. V was shortened by 5 bases and J by 3 bases, with 13 bases between the two germline ends. Germline CDR1 SGHTA, CDR2 FQGNSA. The CDR3: CASSSRRGEETQYF. CDR3 in DNA: TGTGCCAGCAGCAGCCGACGGGGAGAAGAGACCCAGTACTTC.

V and J are TRBV9 and TRBJ2-5, with 7 bases matching TRBD2. The V gene end was trimmed by 4 bases and the J gene end by 5 bases; junction bases not matched to a gene: 8. The germline V gene has CDR1 SGDLS and CDR2 YYNGEE. CDR3 length: 14 residues. CDR3: CASSSLRGDETQYF. DNA of the CDR3: TGTGCCAGCAGCTCACTTCGGGGGGATGAGACCCAGTACTTC.

This chain links TRBV10-3 with TRBJ2-2, with a weak D call TRBD1 (5 bases). Trimming left V 6 bases short and J 4 bases short, with 6 bases between. Germline CDR1 and CDR2: ENHRY and SYGVKD. CDR3 length equals 12 residues. CDR3 nucleotide sequence: TGTGCCATCAGGGGGCTCACCGGGGAGCTGTTTTTT. This sequence encodes CAIRGLTGELFF.

J is TRBJ1-1 and V is TRBV18; D is unresolved. V was clipped by 3 bases and J by 5 bases, with 13 bases between them. Germline V gene data show CDR1 as KGHSH and CDR2 as LQKENI. The length of the CDR3 is 14 residues. The CDR3 protein is CASSPRTGDTEAFF. The CDR3 DNA reads TGTGCCAGCTCACCGAGAACGGGTGATACTGAAGCTTTCTTT.

This clone is a singleton in its sample. The CDR3 region is CASILRAKTPYEQYF. In DNA form, the CDR3 reads TGTGCCAGCATCCTACGGGCAAAAACCCCCTACGAGCAGTACTTC. The V gene is TRBV14, the J gene TRBJ2-7; D call uncertain. V was clipped by 7 bases and J by 2 bases, with 18 bases between them. The CDR3 contains 15 residues. Germline assignment: CDR1 SGHDN and CDR2 FVKESK.

The V call is TRBV5-1, the J call TRBJ2-4; D gene unclear. Germline-derived CDR1 and CDR2 are SGHRS and YFSETQ. V was pared by 3 bases and J by 8 bases, with 15 bases between. This CDR3 is built from 14 residues. CDR3 DNA sequence: TGCGCCAGCAGCTCCGCTGCCCAGTCGGACATTCAGTACTTC. It encodes CASSSAAQSDIQYF.

The chain couples TRBV7-2 to TRBJ2-7; TRBD1 matches at 11 bases. The CDR3 is 15 amino acids. The V segment lost 5 bases and the J segment 3 bases; nucleotides outside the gene matches: 6. Germline V gene sequence: CDR1 SGHTA, CDR2 FQGNSA. The CDR3 bases are TGTGCCAGCAGCCCGGACAGGGGGCTGGTCTACGAGCAGTACTTC. Encoded protein: CASSPDRGLVYEQYF.

The chain recombines TRBV27 with TRBJ2-1, with 7 positions matching TRBD1. The CDR3 consists of 15 residues. J lost 0 bases, V lost 6 bases, and 5 bases had no gene match. Per germline, CDR1 MNHEY and CDR2 SMNVEV (reference sequence). In DNA form, the CDR3 reads TGTGCCAGCAGGACCGGGACAGACTCCTACAATGAGCAGTTCTTC. It specifies CASRTGTDSYNEQFF.

The rearrangement joins TRBV11-2 to TRBJ1-6; D unresolved. V shed 4 bases and J shed 0 bases, with 13 bases lying between them. Per the germline V gene, CDR1 is SGHAT and CDR2 is FQNNGV. The CDR3 covers 17 residues. The CDR3 loop is CASSSDTASSYNSPLHF. The CDR3 DNA is TGTGCCAGCAGCTCCGACACTGCGAGCTCCTATAATTCACCCCTCCACTTT.

The chain combines TRBV25-1 with TRBJ2-5, with 8 bases matching TRBD2. Trimming took 3 bases from V and 4 from J; bases not matched to a gene: 7. Germline-derived CDR1 and CDR2 are MGHDK and SYGVNS. The CDR3 is 15 amino acids. The CDR3 coding sequence is TGTGCCAGCAGTGATGCCGGGAGGGCCGGAGAGACCCAGTACTTC. It is translated as CASSDAGRAGETQYF.

In the case of this clone: No conserved phenylalanine or tryptophan ends this CDR3, so it is likely a read error. This sample includes further DNA sequences coding for the same CDR3. The chain is built from TRBV11-2 and TRBJ1-6; D call uncertain. Germline CDR1 SGHAT, CDR2 FQNNGV. The CDR3 has 13 amino acids. The ends were cut back, 0 bases at V and 6 bases at J, with 3 bases in the middle. For the CDR3, the DNA is TGTGCCAGCAGCTTAGATCTTAATTCACCCCTCCACCTT. Its protein product is CASSLDLNSPLHL.

This chain links TRBV7-8 with TRBJ2-5; D not resolved. This CDR3 has 14 amino acids. The ends were cut back, 7 bases at V and 2 bases at J, with 14 bases in the middle. Germline-derived CDR1 and CDR2 are SGHVS and FQNEAQ. CDR3 protein: CASTHLAYQETQYF. CDR3 bases: TGTGCCAGCACTCATCTGGCCTATCAAGAGACCCAGTACTTC.

The V call is TRBV7-8, the J call TRBJ1-1, with D maybe TRBD1 (5 bases). The germline V and J ends were trimmed by 1 base and 7 bases, with 16 bases remaining between them. CDR1 is SGHVS, CDR2 FQNEAQ, per germline. This CDR3 region has 15 residues. The CDR3 region is CASSLEGQGLGEAFF. The CDR3 nucleotides are TGTGCCAGCAGCTTAGAGGGGCAGGGACTAGGTGAAGCTTTCTTT.

This chain uses TRBV2 with TRBJ1-4, with a possible D match to TRBD1 (5 bases). V lost 7 bases and J 7 bases, leaving 16 bases between the germline ends. The CDR3 extends over 14 amino acids. CDR1 and CDR2 from the germline V gene are SNHLY and FYNNEI. The CDR3 protein is CASTDGRDAEKLFF. CDR3 DNA sequence: TGTGCCAGCACCGACGGGAGGGACGCTGAAAAACTGTTTTTT.

This chain uses TRBV5-1 with TRBJ2-2, with 8 bases fitting TRBD1. The germline V gene has CDR1 SGHRS and CDR2 YFSETQ. The trim removed 4 bases at V and 8 bases at J, leaving 4 bases unmatched. The CDR3 is made up of 13 amino acids. The chain's CDR3 is CASSPQGEGELFF. The CDR3 coding sequence is TGCGCCAGCAGCCCACAGGGGGAAGGGGAGCTGTTTTTT.

The rearrangement joins TRBV5-1 to TRBJ2-6; D uncertain. Looked up from germline, CDR1 is SGHRS and CDR2 is YFSETQ. V gave up 5 bases and J gave up 0 bases, with 18 bases separating them. CDR3 length equals 18 residues. The chain's CDR3 is CASSRSVLTRSGANVLTF. The DNA of the CDR3 is TGCGCCAGCAGTCGGTCAGTCCTGACTCGCTCTGGGGCCAACGTCCTGACTTTC.

The V and J genes are TRBV7-8 and TRBJ1-1; a possible D gene is TRBD1 (5 bases). V dropped 1 base and J dropped 5 bases, with 17 bases sitting between them. CDR3 length: 16 residues. The germline CDR1 and CDR2 sequences are SGHVS and FQNEAQ. CDR3 nucleotide sequence: TGTGCCAGCAGCTTAGAGCGGGGCCTCTCGATGACTGAAGCTTTCTTT. This translates into CASSLERGLSMTEAFF.

This chain links TRBV10-3 with TRBJ2-5; 12 bases match TRBD1. Germline values: CDR1 ENHRY, CDR2 SYGVKD. After removal of 4 bases from V and 5 bases from J, the junction contained 2 bases not matched to a gene. There are 14 residues in the CDR3. CDR3 loop: CAISAGTGGETQYF. CDR3 DNA: TGTGCCATCAGTGCGGGGACAGGGGGCGAGACCCAGTACTTC.

In this sample, this clone turned up once. The chain is built from TRBV6-1 and TRBJ1-1, with no clear D. The germline V gene encodes CDR1 MNHNS and CDR2 SASEGT. V was shortened by 11 bases and J by 4 bases, with 17 bases between the two germline ends. This CDR3 has 13 residues. In DNA, the CDR3 is TGTGCCGCTGACGAGGGTTGGATCACTGAAGCTTTCTTT. Amino acids: CAADEGWITEAFF.

This clone was counted a single time. The chain links TRBV7-9 to TRBJ2-3; 8 bases are a match to TRBD2. Germline CDR1 is SEHNR and CDR2 is FQNEAQ (reference sequence). J lost 4 bases, V lost 5 bases, and 11 bases had no gene match. The CDR3 is 16 residues long. CDR3 amino acids: CASSQDGNGGADTQYF. Written as DNA, the CDR3 is TGTGCCAGCAGCCAAGATGGGAACGGGGGGGCAGATACGCAGTATTTT. Looking up the rest from reference TRBV7-9 and TRBJ2-3 gives the full variable domain: DTGVSQNPRHKITKRGQNVTFRCDPISEHNRLYWYRQTLGQGPEFLTYFQNEAQLEKSRLLSDRFSAERPKGSFSTLEIQRTEQGDSAMYLCASSQDGNGGADTQYFGPGTRLTVL.

The gene calls are TRBV6-6 and TRBJ1-5; D is possibly TRBD1 (5 bases). With 4 bases removed from V and 2 bases from J, the gap between germline ends came to 15 bases. The CDR3 loop spans 16 amino acids. Germline-derived CDR1 and CDR2 are MNHNY and SVGAGI (reference sequence). The DNA of the CDR3 is TGTGCCAGCAGTTCCGGTCGGCAGGGTCGCAATCAGCCCCAGCATTTT. Residues: CASSSGRQGRNQPQHF.

For the CDR3, the DNA is TGTGCCAGCAGCGGACAGGGTGAGACCCAGTACTTC. Encoded protein: CASSGQGETQYF. This rearrangement joins TRBV11-2 to TRBJ2-5; 8 nucleotides align to TRBD1. V gave up 5 bases and J gave up 5 bases; unmatched junction bases: 1. The germline V gene encodes CDR1 SGHAT and CDR2 FQNNGV. The CDR3 is 12 amino acids.

This clone was counted only a few times. The chain is built from TRBV5-1 and TRBJ1-1; weak D call: TRBD1 (6 bases). With 4 bases removed from V and 0 bases from J, the gap between germline ends came to 10 bases. The CDR3 consists of 14 residues. Germline V gives CDR1 SGHRS, CDR2 YFSETQ. CDR3 sequence reads: CASSDRNMNTEAFF. The DNA of the CDR3 is TGCGCCAGCAGCGACAGGAACATGAACACTGAAGCTTTCTTT.